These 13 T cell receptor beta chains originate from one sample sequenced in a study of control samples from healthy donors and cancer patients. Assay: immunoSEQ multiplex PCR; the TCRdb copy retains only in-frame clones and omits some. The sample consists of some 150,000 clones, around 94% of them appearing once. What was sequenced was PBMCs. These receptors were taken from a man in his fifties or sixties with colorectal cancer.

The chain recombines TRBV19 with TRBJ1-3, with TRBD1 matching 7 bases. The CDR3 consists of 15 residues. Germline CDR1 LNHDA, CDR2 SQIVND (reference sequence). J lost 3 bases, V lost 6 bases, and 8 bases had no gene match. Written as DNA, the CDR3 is TGTGCCAGTAGCCCCGGGACAGTAGTTGGAAACACCATATATTTT. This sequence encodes CASSPGTVVGNTIYF. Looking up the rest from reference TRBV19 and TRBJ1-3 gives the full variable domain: DGGITQSPKYLFRKEGQNVTLSCEQNLNHDAMYWYRQDPGQGLRLIYYSQIVNDFQKGDIAEGYSVSREKKESFPLTVTSAQKNPTAFYLCASSPGTVVGNTIYFGEGSWLTVV.

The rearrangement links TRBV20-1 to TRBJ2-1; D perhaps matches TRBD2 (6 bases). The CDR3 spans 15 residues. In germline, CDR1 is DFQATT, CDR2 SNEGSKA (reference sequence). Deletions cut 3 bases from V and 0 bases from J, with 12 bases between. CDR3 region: CSASEVGSSYNEQFF. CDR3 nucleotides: TGCAGTGCTAGTGAAGTCGGGAGCTCCTACAATGAGCAGTTCTTC.

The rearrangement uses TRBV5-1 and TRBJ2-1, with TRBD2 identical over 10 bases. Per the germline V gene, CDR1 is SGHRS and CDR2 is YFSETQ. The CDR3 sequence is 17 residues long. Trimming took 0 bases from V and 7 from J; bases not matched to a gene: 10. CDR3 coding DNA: TGCGCCAGCAGCTTGGTTCCTAGCGGGGGTAGGAGGAATGAGCAGTTCTTC. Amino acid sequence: CASSLVPSGGRRNEQFF. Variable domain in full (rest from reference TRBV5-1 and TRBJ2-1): KAGVTQTPRYLIKTRGQQVTLSCSPISGHRSVSWYQQTPGQGLQFLFEYFSETQRNKGNFPGRFSGRQFSNSRSEMNVSTLELGDSALYLCASSLVPSGGRRNEQFFGPGTRLTVL.

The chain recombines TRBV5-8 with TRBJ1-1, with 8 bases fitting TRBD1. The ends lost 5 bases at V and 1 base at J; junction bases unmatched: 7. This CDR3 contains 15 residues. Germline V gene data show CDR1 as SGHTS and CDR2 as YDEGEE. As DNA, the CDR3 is TGTGCCAGCAGTCCGGACAGGGTAGAGAACACTGAAGCTTTCTTT. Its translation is CASSPDRVENTEAFF.

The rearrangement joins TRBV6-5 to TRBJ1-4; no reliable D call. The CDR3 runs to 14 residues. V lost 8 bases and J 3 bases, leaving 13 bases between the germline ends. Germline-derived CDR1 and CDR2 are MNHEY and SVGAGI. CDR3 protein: CASVDGSANEKLFF. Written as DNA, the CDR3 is TGTGCCAGCGTAGATGGTTCGGCTAATGAAAAACTGTTTTTT.

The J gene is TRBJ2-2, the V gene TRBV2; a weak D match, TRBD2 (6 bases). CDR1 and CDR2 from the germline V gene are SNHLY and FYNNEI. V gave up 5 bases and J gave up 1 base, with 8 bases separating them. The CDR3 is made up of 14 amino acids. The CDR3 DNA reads TGTGCCAGCAGTCGGGACTGGAACACCGGGGAGCTGTTTTTT. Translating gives CASSRDWNTGELFF.

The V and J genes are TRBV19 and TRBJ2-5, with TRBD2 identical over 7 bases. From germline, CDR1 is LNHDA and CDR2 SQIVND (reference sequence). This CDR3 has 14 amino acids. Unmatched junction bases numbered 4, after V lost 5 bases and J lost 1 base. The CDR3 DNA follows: TGTGCCAGTAGTGGGGGGGGACCCCAAGAGACCCAGTACTTC. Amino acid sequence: CASSGGGPQETQYF.

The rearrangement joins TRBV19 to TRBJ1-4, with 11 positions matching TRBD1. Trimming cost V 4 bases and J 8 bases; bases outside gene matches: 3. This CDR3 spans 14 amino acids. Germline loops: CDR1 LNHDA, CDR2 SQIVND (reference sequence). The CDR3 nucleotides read TGTGCCAGTAGTACGGGACAGGGGGGCGAAAAACTGTTTTTT. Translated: CASSTGQGGEKLFF. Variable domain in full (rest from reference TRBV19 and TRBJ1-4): DGGITQSPKYLFRKEGQNVTLSCEQNLNHDAMYWYRQDPGQGLRLIYYSQIVNDFQKGDIAEGYSVSREKKESFPLTVTSAQKNPTAFYLCASSTGQGGEKLFFGSGTQLSVL.

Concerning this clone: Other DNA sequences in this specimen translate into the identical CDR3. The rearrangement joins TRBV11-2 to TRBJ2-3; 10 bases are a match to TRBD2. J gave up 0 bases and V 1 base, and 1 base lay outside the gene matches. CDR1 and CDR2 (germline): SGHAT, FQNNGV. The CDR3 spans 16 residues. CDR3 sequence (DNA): TGTGCCAGCAGCTTAGGAGCGGGGGGGAGCACAGATACGCAGTATTTT. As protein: CASSLGAGGSTDTQYF.

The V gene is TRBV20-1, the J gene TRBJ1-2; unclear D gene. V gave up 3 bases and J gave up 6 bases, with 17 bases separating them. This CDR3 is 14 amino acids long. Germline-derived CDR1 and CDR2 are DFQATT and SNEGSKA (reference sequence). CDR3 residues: CSASLAEGRHGYTF. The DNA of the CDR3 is TGCAGTGCTAGTCTGGCAGAAGGTCGGCATGGCTACACCTTC.

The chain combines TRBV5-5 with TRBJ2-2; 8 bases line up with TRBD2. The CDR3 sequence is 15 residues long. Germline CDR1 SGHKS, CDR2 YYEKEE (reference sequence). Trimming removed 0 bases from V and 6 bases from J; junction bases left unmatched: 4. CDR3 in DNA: TGTGCCAGCAGCTTGGGTACGGGGGGGGCCGGGGAGCTGTTTTTT. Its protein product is CASSLGTGGAGELFF.

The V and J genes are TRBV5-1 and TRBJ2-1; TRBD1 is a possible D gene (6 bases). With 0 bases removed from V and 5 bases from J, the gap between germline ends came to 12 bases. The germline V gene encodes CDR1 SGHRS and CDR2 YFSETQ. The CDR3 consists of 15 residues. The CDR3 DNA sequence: TGCGCCAGCAGCTTGGTCCGGACAGCTGACAATGAGCAGTTCTTC. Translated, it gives CASSLVRTADNEQFF. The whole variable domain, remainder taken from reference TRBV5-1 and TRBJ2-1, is KAGVTQTPRYLIKTRGQQVTLSCSPISGHRSVSWYQQTPGQGLQFLFEYFSETQRNKGNFPGRFSGRQFSNSRSEMNVSTLELGDSALYLCASSLVRTADNEQFFGPGTRLTVL.

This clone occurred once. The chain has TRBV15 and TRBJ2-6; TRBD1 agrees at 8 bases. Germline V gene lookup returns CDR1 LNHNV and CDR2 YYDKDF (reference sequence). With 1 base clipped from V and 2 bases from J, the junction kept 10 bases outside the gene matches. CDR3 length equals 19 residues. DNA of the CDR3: TGTGCCACCAGCAGAGCGACCGGGACAGGTGTCGCTGGGGCCAACGTCCTGACTTTC. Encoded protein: CATSRATGTGVAGANVLTF.